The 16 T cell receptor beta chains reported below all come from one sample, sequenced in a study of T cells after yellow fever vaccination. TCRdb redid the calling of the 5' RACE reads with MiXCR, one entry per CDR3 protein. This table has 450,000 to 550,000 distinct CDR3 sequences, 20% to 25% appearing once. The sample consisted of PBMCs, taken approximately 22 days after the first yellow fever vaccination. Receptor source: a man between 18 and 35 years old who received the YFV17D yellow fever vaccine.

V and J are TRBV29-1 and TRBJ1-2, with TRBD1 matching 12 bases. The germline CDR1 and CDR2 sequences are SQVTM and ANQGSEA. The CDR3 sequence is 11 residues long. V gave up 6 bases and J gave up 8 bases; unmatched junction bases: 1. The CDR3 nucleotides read TGCAGCGTGGGGACAGGGGGCGGCTACACCTTC. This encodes CSVGTGGGYTF.

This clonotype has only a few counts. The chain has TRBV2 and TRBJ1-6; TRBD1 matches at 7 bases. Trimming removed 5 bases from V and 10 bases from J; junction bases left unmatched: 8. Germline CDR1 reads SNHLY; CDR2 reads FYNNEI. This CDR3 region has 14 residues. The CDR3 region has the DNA TGTGCCAGCAGTCCACGACAGGGTTACTCACCCCTCCACTTT. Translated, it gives CASSPRQGYSPLHF.

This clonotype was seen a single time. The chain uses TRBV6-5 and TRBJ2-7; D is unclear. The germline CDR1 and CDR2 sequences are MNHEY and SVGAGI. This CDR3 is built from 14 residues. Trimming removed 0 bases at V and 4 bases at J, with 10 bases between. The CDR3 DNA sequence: TGTGCCAGCAGTTACTCTGCGGAGATTTACGAGCAGTACTTC. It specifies CASSYSAEIYEQYF.

The CDR3: CASSRGSREGVDTQYF. CDR3 coding DNA: TGTGCCAGCAGCCGTGGCTCGCGGGAGGGAGTAGATACGCAGTATTTT. This chain joins TRBV7-2 and TRBJ2-3; 9 bases line up with TRBD2. Germline V CDR1 and CDR2: SGHTA, FQGNSA. This CDR3 spans 16 amino acids. Unmatched junction bases numbered 11, after V lost 5 bases and J lost 5 bases.

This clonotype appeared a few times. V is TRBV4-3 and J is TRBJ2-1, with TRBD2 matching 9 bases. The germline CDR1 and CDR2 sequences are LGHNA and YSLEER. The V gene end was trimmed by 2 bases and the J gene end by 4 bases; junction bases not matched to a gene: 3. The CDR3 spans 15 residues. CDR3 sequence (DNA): TGCGCCAGCAGCCAACGCGGGGGGGCTTACAATGAGCAGTTCTTC. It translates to CASSQRGGAYNEQFF.

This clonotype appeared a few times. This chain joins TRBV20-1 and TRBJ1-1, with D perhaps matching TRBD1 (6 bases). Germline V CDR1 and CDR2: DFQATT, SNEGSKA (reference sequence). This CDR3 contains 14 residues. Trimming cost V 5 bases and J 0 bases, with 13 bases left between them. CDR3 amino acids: CSAQKGGMNTEAFF. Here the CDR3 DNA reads TGCAGTGCTCAGAAGGGGGGAATGAACACTGAAGCTTTCTTT.

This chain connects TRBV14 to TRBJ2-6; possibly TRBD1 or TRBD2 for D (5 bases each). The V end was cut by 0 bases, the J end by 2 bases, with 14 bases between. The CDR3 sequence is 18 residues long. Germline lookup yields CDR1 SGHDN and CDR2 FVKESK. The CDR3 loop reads CASSQDRGVVPGANVLTF. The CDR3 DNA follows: TGTGCCAGCAGCCAAGATCGAGGGGTGGTCCCTGGGGCCAACGTCCTGACTTTC.

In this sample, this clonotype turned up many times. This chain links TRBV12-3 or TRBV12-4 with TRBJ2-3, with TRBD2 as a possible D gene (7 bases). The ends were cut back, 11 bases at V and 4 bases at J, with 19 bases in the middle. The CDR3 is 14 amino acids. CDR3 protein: CAQARGGAADTQYF. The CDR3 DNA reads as TGTGCCCAAGCAAGGGGGGGCGCCGCAGATACGCAGTATTTT.

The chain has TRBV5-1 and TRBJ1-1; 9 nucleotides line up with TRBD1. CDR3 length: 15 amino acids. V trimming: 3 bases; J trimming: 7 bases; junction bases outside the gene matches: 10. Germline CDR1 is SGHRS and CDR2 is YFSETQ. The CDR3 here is CASSSIPGQGVEAFF. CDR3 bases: TGCGCCAGCAGCTCGATTCCGGGACAGGGCGTTGAAGCTTTCTTT.

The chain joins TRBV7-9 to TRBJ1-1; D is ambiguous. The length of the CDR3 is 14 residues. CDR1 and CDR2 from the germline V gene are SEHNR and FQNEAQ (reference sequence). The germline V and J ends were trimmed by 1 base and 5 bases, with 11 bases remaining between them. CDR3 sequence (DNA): TGTGCCAGCAGCTTAGGGGCCGGAGAAACTGAAGCTTTCTTT. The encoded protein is CASSLGAGETEAFF.

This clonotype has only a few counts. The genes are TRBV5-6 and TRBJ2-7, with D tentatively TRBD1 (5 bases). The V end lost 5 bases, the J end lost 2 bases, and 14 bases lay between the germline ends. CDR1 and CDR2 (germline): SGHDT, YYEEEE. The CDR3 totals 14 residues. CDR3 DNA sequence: TGTGCCAGCAGTTACTGGGGCGACACCTACGAGCAGTACTTC. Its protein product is CASSYWGDTYEQYF. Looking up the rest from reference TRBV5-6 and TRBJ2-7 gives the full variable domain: DAGVTQSPTHLIKTRGQQVTLRCSPKSGHDTVSWYQQALGQGPQFIFQYYEEEERQRGNFPDRFSGHQFPNYSSELNVNALLLGDSALYLCASSYWGDTYEQYFGPGTRLTVT.

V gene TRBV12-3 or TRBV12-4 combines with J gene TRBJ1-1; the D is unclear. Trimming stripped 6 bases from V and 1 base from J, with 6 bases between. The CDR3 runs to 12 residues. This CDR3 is CASRPGNTEAFF. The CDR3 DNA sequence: TGTGCCAGCAGACCAGGGAACACTGAAGCTTTCTTT.

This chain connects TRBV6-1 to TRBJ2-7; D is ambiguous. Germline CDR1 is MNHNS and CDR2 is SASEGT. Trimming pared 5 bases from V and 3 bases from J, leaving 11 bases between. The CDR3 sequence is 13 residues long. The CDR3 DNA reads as TGTGCCAGCAGTCAATTCCCTAGCTACGAGCAGTACTTC. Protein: CASSQFPSYEQYF.

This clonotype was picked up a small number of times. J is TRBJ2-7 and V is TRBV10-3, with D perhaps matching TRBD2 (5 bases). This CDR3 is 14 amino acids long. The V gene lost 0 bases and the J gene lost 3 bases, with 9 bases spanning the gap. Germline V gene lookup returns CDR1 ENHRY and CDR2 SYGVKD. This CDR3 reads CAISESRGSYEQYV. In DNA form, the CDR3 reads TGTGCCATCAGTGAGTCGAGAGGGAGCTACGAGCAGTACGTC.

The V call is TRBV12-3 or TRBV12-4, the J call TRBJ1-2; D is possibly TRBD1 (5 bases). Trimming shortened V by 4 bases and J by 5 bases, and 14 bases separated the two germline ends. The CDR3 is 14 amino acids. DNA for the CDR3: TGTGCCAGCAGTTACGCACCTCAGGGATATGGCTACACCTTC. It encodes CASSYAPQGYGYTF.

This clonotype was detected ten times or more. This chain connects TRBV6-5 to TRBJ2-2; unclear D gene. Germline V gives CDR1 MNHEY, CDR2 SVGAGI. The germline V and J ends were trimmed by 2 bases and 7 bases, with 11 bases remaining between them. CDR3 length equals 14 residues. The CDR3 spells CASSYRGLFGELFF. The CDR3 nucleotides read TGTGCCAGCAGTTACCGAGGTCTCTTCGGGGAGCTGTTTTTT.